A single T cell receptor (beta chain) is shown here with its context. In the original analysis: The assay estimated nucleated cells by amplifying reference gene primers. Repertoires were generated with immunoSEQ multiplex PCR, while TCRdb's copy carries only in-frame clones and drops some. The DNA gave D and trimming, while V, J and clone size come from that table. The profile shows about 130,000 clones, approximately 85% of them singletons. This sample is part of a study of blood T cell repertoires in COVID-19. Study details: Sources were T cells, B-cell-depleted T cells, or PBMCs; the material itself was cDNA or gDNA.

Recruited during active infection, patients (from Seattle) were subsequently followed longitudinally. The receptor's source is a man aged 30 to 39 with COVID-19, enrolled during active disease. The sequenced sample consisted of peripheral blood.

Here the CDR3 reads CASSFDRENEQFF. The CDR3 nucleotides are TGTGCCAGCAGCTTCGACCGGGAAAATGAGCAGTTCTTC. The chain couples TRBV7-3 to TRBJ2-1, with a possible D match to TRBD2 (5 bases). The CDR3 consists of 13 residues. Per the germline V gene, CDR1 is SGHTA and CDR2 is FQGTGA. V lost 3 bases, J lost 7 bases, and 10 bases lay in between.